The TCR beta chain described here comes from a study of T cell responses to AZD1222 COVID-19 vaccine. General study results and limits: It was only a handful of AZD1222 recipients who were seropositive at baseline. Nearly half of the spike-specific TCRs reportedly recognize variant regions that carry no mutations. Females made up more of the donors, who were largely white British, and clonal diversity may have come out too low. Repertoire samples came only from after the peak T cell response.

CDR3 length: 17 amino acids. J lost 1 base, V lost 1 base, and 8 bases had no gene match. CDR1 and CDR2 (germline): SGHRS, YFSETQ. The table came from immunoSEQ multiplex PCR; TCRdb's copy has only in-frame clones and leaves some out. This table holds about 120,000 clones, about 85% found once. On this clone itself: Its target is unknown.

Material: peripheral blood, obtained 28 days after the second AZD1222 dose. The TCR was taken from an adult who received the AZD1222 COVID-19 vaccine. The chain employs TRBV5-1 and TRBJ2-5, with 9 bases fitting TRBD2. The CDR3 sequence is CASSLRLASGAQETQYF. The CDR3 bases are TGCGCCAGCAGCTTGCGTCTGGCTAGCGGGGCCCAAGAGACCCAGTACTTC. The full variable domain, completed using reference TRBV5-1 and TRBJ2-5, is KAGVTQTPRYLIKTRGQQVTLSCSPISGHRSVSWYQQTPGQGLQFLFEYFSETQRNKGNFPGRFSGRQFSNSRSEMNVSTLELGDSALYLCASSLRLASGAQETQYFGPGTRLLVL.